The 8 T cell receptor beta chains in this list originate from one sample, sequenced in a study of OX40 agonist ivuxolimab in advanced cancers. Libraries were prepared by immunoSEQ multiplex PCR; TCRdb keeps only in-frame clonotypes and omits some of them. There are 15,000 to 20,000 clones in the sample; approximately 80% occur only once, and 20% to 30% lies in the top ten. The sequences come from CD4+ or CD8+ T cells sorted from blood, collected in a trial of the OX40 agonist ivuxolimab. The receptors derive from an adult with an advanced solid tumor such as melanoma, head and neck, liver or kidney cancer.

This clone is a singleton in its sample. The chain employs TRBV27 and TRBJ1-5; the D gene is possibly TRBD1 (6 bases). The V and J ends lost 2 bases and 0 bases respectively, with 8 bases between them. The CDR3 runs 15 residues. Germline V gene lookup returns CDR1 MNHEY and CDR2 SMNVEV (reference sequence). CDR3 sequence (DNA): TGTGCCAGCAGTTTAAACAGGGCTAGCAATCAGCCCCAGCATTTT. Translation gives CASSLNRASNQPQHF.

CDR3 nucleotide sequence: TGTGCCAGCAGCTTAGTCGGGGACAGTCAGCCCCAGCATTTT. Protein product: CASSLVGDSQPQHF. This chain connects TRBV7-9 to TRBJ1-5, with 7 bases matching TRBD1. Germline V gene lookup returns CDR1 SEHNR and CDR2 FQNEAQ (reference sequence). Germline trimming cut 1 base from V and 6 bases from J; bases unmatched to any gene: 3. The CDR3 extends over 14 amino acids.

The chain uses TRBV5-6 and TRBJ2-5; 11 nucleotides match TRBD2. The trim removed 4 bases at V and 5 bases at J, leaving 13 bases unmatched. Germline CDR1 and CDR2: SGHDT and YYEEEE. The CDR3 is 17 amino acids. DNA of the CDR3: TGTGCCAGCAGCCTTACCCCTCTAGCGGGAGGAGTCGAGACCCAGTACTTC. Protein: CASSLTPLAGGVETQYF.

This clone has just a few counts. This chain uses TRBV27 with TRBJ1-5; 7 bases map to TRBD1. This CDR3 spans 14 amino acids. Trimming at V came to 3 bases and at J to 5 bases, leaving 4 bases not matched to a gene. From germline, CDR1 is MNHEY and CDR2 SMNVEV (reference sequence). The CDR3 DNA reads as TGTGCCAGCAGTTTTACAGGGGAGGATCAGCCCCAGCATTTT. Protein product: CASSFTGEDQPQHF.

CDR3: CASSPLQGQGYEQYF. CDR3 in DNA: TGTGCCAGCAGCCCACTCCAGGGACAGGGGTACGAGCAGTACTTC. J is TRBJ2-7 and V is TRBV7-6; 10 bases match TRBD1. V was pared by 5 bases and J by 4 bases, with 8 bases of the junction left unmatched. Germline lookup yields CDR1 SGHVS and CDR2 FNYEAQ. The CDR3 length is 15 residues.

This sequence joins TRBV11-3 and TRBJ2-3, with 7 bases aligning to TRBD2. CDR1 is SGHNT and CDR2 is YENEEA in the germline V gene. The CDR3 covers 16 residues. With V trimmed by 5 bases and J by 4 bases, 12 bases remained unmatched. CDR3 DNA: TGTGCCAGCAGCACACACGGACTAGTACACCCAGATACGCAGTATTTT. Residues: CASSTHGLVHPDTQYF.

The chain joins TRBV4-1 to TRBJ2-5; D tentatively fits TRBD1 or TRBD2 (5 bases each). CDR1 is MGHRA, CDR2 YSYEKL, per germline. V lost 0 bases to trimming and J lost 1 base, with 12 bases between them. This CDR3 comprises 16 residues. The CDR3 sequence: CASSQELRDLQETQYF. DNA of the CDR3: TGCGCCAGCAGCCAAGAATTACGGGACCTCCAAGAGACCCAGTACTTC.

The chain recombines TRBV20-1 with TRBJ2-3; D not resolved. Looked up from germline, CDR1 is DFQATT and CDR2 is SNEGSKA (reference sequence). There are 11 residues in the CDR3. V was clipped by 1 base and J by 2 bases, with 1 base between them. CDR3 in DNA: TGCAGTGCTAGAGTCACAGATACGCAGTATTTT. As protein: CSARVTDTQYF.